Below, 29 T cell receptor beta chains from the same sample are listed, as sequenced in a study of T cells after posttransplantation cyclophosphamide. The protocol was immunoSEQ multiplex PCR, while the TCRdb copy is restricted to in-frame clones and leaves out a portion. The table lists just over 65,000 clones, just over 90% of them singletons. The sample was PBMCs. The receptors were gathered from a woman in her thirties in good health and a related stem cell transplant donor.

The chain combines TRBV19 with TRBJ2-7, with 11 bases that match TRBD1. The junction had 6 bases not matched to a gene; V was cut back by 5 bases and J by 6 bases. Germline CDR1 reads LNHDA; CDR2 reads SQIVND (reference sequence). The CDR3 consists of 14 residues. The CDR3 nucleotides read TGTGCCAGTAGTCCGGACAGGGGGCAGGGCGAGCAGTACTTC. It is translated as CASSPDRGQGEQYF.

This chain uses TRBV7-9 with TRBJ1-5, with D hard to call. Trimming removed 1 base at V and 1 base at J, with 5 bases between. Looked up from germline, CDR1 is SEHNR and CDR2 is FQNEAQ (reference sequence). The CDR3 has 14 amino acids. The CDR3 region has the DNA TGTGCCAGCAGCTTAGTGGACAGCAATCAGCCCCAGCATTTT. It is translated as CASSLVDSNQPQHF. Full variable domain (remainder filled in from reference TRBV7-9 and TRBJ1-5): DTGVSQNPRHKITKRGQNVTFRCDPISEHNRLYWYRQTLGQGPEFLTYFQNEAQLEKSRLLSDRFSAERPKGSFSTLEIQRTEQGDSAMYLCASSLVDSNQPQHFGDGTRLSIL.

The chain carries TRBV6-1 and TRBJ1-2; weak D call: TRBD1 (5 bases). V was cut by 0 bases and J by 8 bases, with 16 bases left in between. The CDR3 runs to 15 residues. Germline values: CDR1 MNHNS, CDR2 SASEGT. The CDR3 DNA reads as TGTGCCAGCAGTGAAGCGATAGGCAGGGCGGGCGGCTACACCTTC. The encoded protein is CASSEAIGRAGGYTF.

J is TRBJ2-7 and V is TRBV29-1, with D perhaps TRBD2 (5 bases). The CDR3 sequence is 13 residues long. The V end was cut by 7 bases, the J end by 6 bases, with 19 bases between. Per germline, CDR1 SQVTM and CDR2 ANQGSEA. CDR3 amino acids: CSAVGRVPFEQYF. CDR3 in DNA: TGCAGCGCCGTAGGGAGAGTACCTTTCGAGCAGTACTTC.

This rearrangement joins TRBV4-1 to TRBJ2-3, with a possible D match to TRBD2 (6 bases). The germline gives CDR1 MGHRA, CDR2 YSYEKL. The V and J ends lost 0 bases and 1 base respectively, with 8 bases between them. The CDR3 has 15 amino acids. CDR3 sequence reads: CASSQEERGTDTQYF. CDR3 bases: TGCGCCAGCAGCCAAGAAGAGCGGGGCACAGATACGCAGTATTTT.

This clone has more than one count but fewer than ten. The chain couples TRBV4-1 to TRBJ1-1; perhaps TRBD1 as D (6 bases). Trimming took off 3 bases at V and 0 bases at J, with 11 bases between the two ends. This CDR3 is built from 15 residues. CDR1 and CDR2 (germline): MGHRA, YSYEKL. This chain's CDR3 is CASSHNRVLNTEAFF. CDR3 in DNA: TGCGCCAGCAGCCATAACAGGGTGTTGAACACTGAAGCTTTCTTT.

Here the CDR3 DNA reads TGTGCCAGCAGTGCACAGGGGATCGACTATGGCTACACCTTC. Residues: CASSAQGIDYGYTF. The chain links TRBV2 to TRBJ1-2, with 7 bases identical to TRBD1. Per germline, CDR1 SNHLY and CDR2 FYNNEI. This CDR3 region has 14 residues. J gave up 3 bases and V 4 bases, and 5 bases lay outside the gene matches. The full variable domain, with the rest looked up from reference TRBV2 and TRBJ1-2, is EPEVTQTPSHQVTQMGQEVILRCVPISNHLYFYWYRQILGQKVEFLVSFYNNEISEKSEIFDDQFSVERPDGSNFTLKIRSTKLEDSAMYFCASSAQGIDYGYTFGSGTRLTVV.

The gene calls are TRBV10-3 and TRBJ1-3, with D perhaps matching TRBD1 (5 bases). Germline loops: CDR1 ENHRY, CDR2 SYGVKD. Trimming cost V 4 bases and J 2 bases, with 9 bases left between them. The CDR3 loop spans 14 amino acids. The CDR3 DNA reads TGTGCCATCAGTGCGGCAGGGACTGGAAACACCATATATTTT. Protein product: CAISAAGTGNTIYF.

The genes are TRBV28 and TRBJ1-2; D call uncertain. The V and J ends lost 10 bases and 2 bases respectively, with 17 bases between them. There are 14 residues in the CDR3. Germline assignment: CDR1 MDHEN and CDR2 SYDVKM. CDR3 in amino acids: CATAAGPINYGYTF. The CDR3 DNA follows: TGTGCCACGGCCGCGGGCCCAATAAACTATGGCTACACCTTC.

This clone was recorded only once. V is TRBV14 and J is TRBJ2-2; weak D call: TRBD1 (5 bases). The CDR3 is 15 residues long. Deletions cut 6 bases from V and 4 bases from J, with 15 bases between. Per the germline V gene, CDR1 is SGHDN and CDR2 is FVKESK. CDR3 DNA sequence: TGTGCCAGCAGTCCAATCAGGGATGGCACCGGGGAGCTGTTTTTT. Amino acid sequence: CASSPIRDGTGELFF.

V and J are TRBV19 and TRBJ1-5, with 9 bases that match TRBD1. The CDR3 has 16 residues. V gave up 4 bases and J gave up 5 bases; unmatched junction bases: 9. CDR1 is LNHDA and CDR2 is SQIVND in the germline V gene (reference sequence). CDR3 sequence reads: CASSRTGTGRDQPQHF. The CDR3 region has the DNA TGTGCCAGTAGTAGAACCGGGACAGGGAGGGATCAGCCCCAGCATTTT.

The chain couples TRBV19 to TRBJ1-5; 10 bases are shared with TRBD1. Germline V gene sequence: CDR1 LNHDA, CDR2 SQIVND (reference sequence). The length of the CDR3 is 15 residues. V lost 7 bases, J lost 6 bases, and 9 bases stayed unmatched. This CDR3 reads CASTSGQGFGQPQHF. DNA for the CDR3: TGTGCCAGTACCTCGGGACAGGGGTTCGGTCAGCCCCAGCATTTT.

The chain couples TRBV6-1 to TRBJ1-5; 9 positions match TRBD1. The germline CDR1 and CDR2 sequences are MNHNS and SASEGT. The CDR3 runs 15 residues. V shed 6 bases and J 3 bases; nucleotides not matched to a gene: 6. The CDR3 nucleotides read TGTGCCAGCAGACCACAGGGGGCGGCCAATCAGCCCCAGCATTTT. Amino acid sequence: CASRPQGAANQPQHF.

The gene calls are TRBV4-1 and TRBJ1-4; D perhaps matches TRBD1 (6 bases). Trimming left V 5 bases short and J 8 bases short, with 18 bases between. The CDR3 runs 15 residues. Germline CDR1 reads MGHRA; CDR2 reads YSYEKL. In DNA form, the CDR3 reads TGCGCCAGCAGCGGACAGATGGGGAGTAAAGAAAAACTGTTTTTT. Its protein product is CASSGQMGSKEKLFF.

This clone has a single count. The CDR3 protein is CAIFSGVTYEQYF. The CDR3 DNA is TGTGCCATCTTTAGCGGGGTTACCTACGAGCAGTACTTC. The chain combines TRBV10-3 with TRBJ2-7; 8 nucleotides match TRBD2. J gave up 2 bases and V 8 bases, and 5 bases lay outside the gene matches. This CDR3 is built from 13 residues. CDR1 ENHRY and CDR2 SYGVKD come from the germline V gene.

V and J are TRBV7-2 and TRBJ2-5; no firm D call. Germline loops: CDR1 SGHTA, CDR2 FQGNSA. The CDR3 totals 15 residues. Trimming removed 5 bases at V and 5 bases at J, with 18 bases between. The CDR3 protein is CASSQTQALRETQYF. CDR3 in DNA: TGTGCCAGCAGCCAAACTCAGGCCCTCCGGGAGACCCAGTACTTC.

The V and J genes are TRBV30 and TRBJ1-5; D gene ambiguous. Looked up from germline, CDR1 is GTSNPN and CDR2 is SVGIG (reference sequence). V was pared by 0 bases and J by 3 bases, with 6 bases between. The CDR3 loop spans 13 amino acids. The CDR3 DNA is TGTGCCTGGAGTGTACTGTTCAATCAGCCCCAGCATTTT. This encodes CAWSVLFNQPQHF.

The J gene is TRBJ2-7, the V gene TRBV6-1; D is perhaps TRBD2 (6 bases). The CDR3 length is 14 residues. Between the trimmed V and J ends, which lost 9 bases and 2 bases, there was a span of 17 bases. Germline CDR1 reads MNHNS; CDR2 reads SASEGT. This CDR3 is CAREGLPNPYEQYF. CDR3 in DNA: TGTGCCAGGGAGGGACTTCCGAATCCCTACGAGCAGTACTTC.

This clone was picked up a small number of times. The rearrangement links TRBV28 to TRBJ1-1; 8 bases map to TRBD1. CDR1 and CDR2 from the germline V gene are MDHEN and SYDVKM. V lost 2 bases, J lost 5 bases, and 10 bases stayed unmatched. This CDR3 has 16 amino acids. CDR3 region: CASSLIQGAGRTEAFF. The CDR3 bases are TGTGCCAGCAGTTTAATTCAGGGGGCAGGACGGACTGAAGCTTTCTTT.

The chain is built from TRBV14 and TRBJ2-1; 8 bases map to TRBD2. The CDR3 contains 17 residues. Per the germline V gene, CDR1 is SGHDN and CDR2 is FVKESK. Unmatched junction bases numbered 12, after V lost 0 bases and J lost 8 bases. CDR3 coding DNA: TGTGCCAGCAGCCAAGATGGGGCTGGCGGGGGGCGGTATGAGCAGTTCTTC. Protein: CASSQDGAGGGRYEQFF.

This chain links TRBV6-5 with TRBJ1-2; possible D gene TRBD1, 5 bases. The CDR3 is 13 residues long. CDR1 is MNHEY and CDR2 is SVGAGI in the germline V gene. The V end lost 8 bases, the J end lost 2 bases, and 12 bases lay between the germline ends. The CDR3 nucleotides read TGTGCCAGCGGAGGGGTGGGGAACTATGGCTACACCTTC. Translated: CASGGVGNYGYTF.

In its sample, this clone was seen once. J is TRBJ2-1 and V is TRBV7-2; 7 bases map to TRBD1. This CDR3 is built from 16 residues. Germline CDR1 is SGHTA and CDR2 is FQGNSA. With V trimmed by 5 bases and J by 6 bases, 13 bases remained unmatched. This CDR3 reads CASSPPLATGSNEQFF. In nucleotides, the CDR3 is TGTGCCAGCAGCCCTCCTTTAGCGACAGGGAGCAATGAGCAGTTCTTC.

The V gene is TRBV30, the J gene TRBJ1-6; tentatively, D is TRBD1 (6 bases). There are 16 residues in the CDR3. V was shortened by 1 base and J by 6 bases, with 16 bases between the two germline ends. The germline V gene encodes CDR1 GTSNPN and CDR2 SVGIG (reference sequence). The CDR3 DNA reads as TGTGCCTGGAGTGGGGTGGGGGCTTCGGCTAATTCACCCCTCCACTTT. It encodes CAWSGVGASANSPLHF. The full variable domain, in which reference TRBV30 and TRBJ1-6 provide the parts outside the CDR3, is SQTIHQWPATLVQPVGSPLSLECTVEGTSNPNLYWYRQAAGRGLQLLFYSVGIGQISSEVPQNLSASRPQDRQFILSSKKLLLSDSGFYLCAWSGVGASANSPLHFGNGTRLTVT.

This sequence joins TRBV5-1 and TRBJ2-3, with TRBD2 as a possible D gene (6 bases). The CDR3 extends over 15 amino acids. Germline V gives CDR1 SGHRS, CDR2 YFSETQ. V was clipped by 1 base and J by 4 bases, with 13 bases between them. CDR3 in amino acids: CASSLLATIADTQYF. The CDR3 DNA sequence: TGCGCCAGCAGCTTGCTAGCGACGATTGCAGATACGCAGTATTTT.

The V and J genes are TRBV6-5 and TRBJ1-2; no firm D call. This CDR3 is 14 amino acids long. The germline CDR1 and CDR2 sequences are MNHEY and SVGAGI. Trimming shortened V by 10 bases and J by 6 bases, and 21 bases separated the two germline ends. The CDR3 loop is CATSQEVTGDGYTF. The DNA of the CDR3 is TGTGCCACCTCCCAAGAGGTCACCGGGGATGGCTACACCTTC.

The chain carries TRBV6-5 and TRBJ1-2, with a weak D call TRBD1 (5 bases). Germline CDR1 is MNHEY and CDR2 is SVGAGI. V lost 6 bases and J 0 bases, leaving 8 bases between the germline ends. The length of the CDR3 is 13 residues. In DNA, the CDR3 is TGTGCCAGCAGCCGGGACGCTAACTATGGCTACACCTTC. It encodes CASSRDANYGYTF.

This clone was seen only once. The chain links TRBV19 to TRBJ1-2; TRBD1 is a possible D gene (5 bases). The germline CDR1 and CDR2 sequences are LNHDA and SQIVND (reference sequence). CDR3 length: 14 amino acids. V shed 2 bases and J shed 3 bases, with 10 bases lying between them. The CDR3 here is CASSISGTYYGYTF. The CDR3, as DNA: TGTGCCAGTAGTATAAGTGGGACTTACTATGGCTACACCTTC.

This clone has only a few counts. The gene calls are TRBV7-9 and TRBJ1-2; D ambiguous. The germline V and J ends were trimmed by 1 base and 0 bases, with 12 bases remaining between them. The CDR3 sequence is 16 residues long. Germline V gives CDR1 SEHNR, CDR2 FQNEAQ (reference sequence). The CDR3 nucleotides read TGTGCCAGCAGCTTAGGCCGGGGATCTCCTAACTATGGCTACACCTTC. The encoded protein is CASSLGRGSPNYGYTF.

CDR3 region: CASSSEGGETQYF. DNA of the CDR3: TGTGCCAGCAGCTCGGAAGGGGGAGAGACCCAGTACTTC. The V and J genes are TRBV11-3 and TRBJ2-5, with D perhaps matching TRBD1 (6 bases). This CDR3 has 13 residues. Germline values: CDR1 SGHNT, CDR2 YENEEA. V was shortened by 4 bases and J by 4 bases, with 10 bases between the two germline ends.